This is a list of T cell receptor beta chains from one sample in a study of shared clonotypes between healthy human individuals. Generated by immunoSEQ multiplex PCR, the TCRdb table keeps only in-frame clones and is missing some. The data show a few million clones, approximately 95% seen once. Sequencing input: naive CD4+ T cells from PBMCs. Every receptor here comes from a man aged 18 to 29 in good health. Some clones in this sample may be carry-over from other donors' samples. CDR3s include the opening cysteine and the closing phenylalanine or tryptophan. Each record gives: D gene, J gene, V gene, clone size, CDR3 DNA, CDR3 protein. A D gene is named only where the DNA matches it firmly. A row's size may be missing; if present it is once, few, many or a size class.

D gene: TRBD2; J gene: TRBJ2-2; V gene: TRBV2; clone size: few; CDR3 DNA: TGTGCCAGCGCCGGGACTAGCGGGAGCACCGGGGAGCTGTTTTTT; CDR3 protein: CASAGTSGSTGELFF
D gene: .; J gene: TRBJ2-7; V gene: TRBV27; clone size: .; CDR3 DNA: TGTGCCAGCAGCCTCCGGGACCGCATTTACGAGCAGTACTTC; CDR3 protein: CASSLRDRIYEQYF
D gene: .; J gene: TRBJ2-3; V gene: TRBV28; clone size: .; CDR3 DNA: TGTGCCAGCAGACCCGGCACAGATACGCAGTATTTT; CDR3 protein: CASRPGTDTQYF
D gene: .; J gene: TRBJ2-7; V gene: TRBV11-3; clone size: .; CDR3 DNA: TGTGCCAGCCTTTACCTCTACGAGCAGTACTTC; CDR3 protein: CASLYLYEQYF
D gene: .; J gene: TRBJ2-5; V gene: TRBV29-1; clone size: .; CDR3 DNA: TGCAGCGGTATTTTCTGGGGAGAGACCCAGTACTTC; CDR3 protein: CSGIFWGETQYF
D gene: .; J gene: TRBJ1-3; V gene: TRBV27; clone size: .; CDR3 DNA: TGTGCCAGCAGTTTATTTGGGAGACCTGGAAACACCATATATTTT; CDR3 protein: CASSLFGRPGNTIYF
D gene: .; J gene: TRBJ1-5; V gene: TRBV6-1; clone size: .; CDR3 DNA: TGTGCCAGCAGTGTAAGTGGTGGGTCCGGATTCAGTCAGCCCCAGCATTTT; CDR3 protein: CASSVSGGSGFSQPQHF
D gene: .; J gene: TRBJ2-3; V gene: TRBV18; clone size: .; CDR3 DNA: TGTGCCAGCTCACGGACTGTTCCGGAGGGAGATACGCAGTATTTT; CDR3 protein: CASSRTVPEGDTQYF
D gene: .; J gene: TRBJ2-7; V gene: TRBV7-8; clone size: once; CDR3 DNA: TGTGCCAGCAGCTTAGGCGGCAGGGGGGACGAGCAGTACTTC; CDR3 protein: CASSLGGRGDEQYF
D gene: .; J gene: TRBJ2-2; V gene: TRBV7-9; clone size: once; CDR3 DNA: TGTGCCAGCAGCCTGCTAGCACCGAACACCGGGGAGCTGTTTTTT; CDR3 protein: CASSLLAPNTGELFF
D gene: TRBD1; J gene: TRBJ1-2; V gene: TRBV29-1; clone size: .; CDR3 DNA: TGCAGCGTCAGGGGGGGGGCGCTCAACTATGGCTACACCTTC; CDR3 protein: CSVRGGALNYGYTF
D gene: .; J gene: TRBJ1-1; V gene: TRBV11-3; clone size: once; CDR3 DNA: TGTGCCAGCAGCCCGGGTGGGGGGCGGAACACTGAAGCTTTCTTT; CDR3 protein: CASSPGGGRNTEAFF
D gene: TRBD1; J gene: TRBJ2-7; V gene: TRBV19; clone size: .; CDR3 DNA: TGTGCCAGTAGTCCCTCCGGGACAGGCCACTACGAGCAGTACTTC; CDR3 protein: CASSPSGTGHYEQYF
D gene: .; J gene: TRBJ2-5; V gene: TRBV5-6; clone size: once; CDR3 DNA: TGTGCCAGCAGCTTGGAAGCGTCGGTCAGGGGCGAGACCCAGTACTTC; CDR3 protein: CASSLEASVRGETQYF
D gene: TRBD1; J gene: TRBJ1-3; V gene: TRBV11-2; clone size: .; CDR3 DNA: TGTGCCAGCAGCCGACAGGGTTCAGCTGGAAACACCATATATTTT; CDR3 protein: CASSRQGSAGNTIYF
D gene: TRBD1; J gene: TRBJ1-4; V gene: TRBV28; clone size: .; CDR3 DNA: TGTGCCAGCAACCTACCAGGGGGAACTAATGAAAAACTGTTTTTT; CDR3 protein: CASNLPGGTNEKLFF
D gene: .; J gene: TRBJ2-7; V gene: TRBV6-5; clone size: .; CDR3 DNA: TGTGCCAGCAGTTACTCTGGCTCCGGGGGTCTCACCGAGCAGTACTTC; CDR3 protein: CASSYSGSGGLTEQYF
D gene: .; J gene: TRBJ1-4; V gene: TRBV30; clone size: few; CDR3 DNA: TGTGCCTGGAGTCACGGGGATGAAAAACTGTTTTTT; CDR3 protein: CAWSHGDEKLFF
D gene: .; J gene: TRBJ1-2; V gene: TRBV30; clone size: once; CDR3 DNA: TGTGCCTGGAGTGTCGGACAGTTGGGTCGCTGGGGGGATGGCTACACCTTC; CDR3 protein: CAWSVGQLGRWGDGYTF
D gene: .; J gene: TRBJ2-1; V gene: TRBV19; clone size: .; CDR3 DNA: TGTGCCAGTAGTCGTAATGAGCAGTTCTTC; CDR3 protein: CASSRNEQFF
D gene: .; J gene: TRBJ2-7; V gene: TRBV6-5; clone size: .; CDR3 DNA: TGTGCCAGCACCGCCTGGGACAACGTCTACGAGCAGTACTTC; CDR3 protein: CASTAWDNVYEQYF
D gene: TRBD1; J gene: TRBJ1-3; V gene: TRBV7-2; clone size: .; CDR3 DNA: TGTGCCAGCAGCCCACCACAGGGGGGAGGAAACACCATATATTTT; CDR3 protein: CASSPPQGGGNTIYF
D gene: TRBD1; J gene: TRBJ1-2; V gene: TRBV10-3; clone size: .; CDR3 DNA: TGTGCCATCAGTAGAGACAGGGCTTATGAAGGCTACACCTTC; CDR3 protein: CAISRDRAYEGYTF
D gene: .; J gene: TRBJ2-7; V gene: TRBV6-1; clone size: .; CDR3 DNA: TGTGCCAGCAGTCTCCGCTGGGGAGGCTACGAGCAGTACTTC; CDR3 protein: CASSLRWGGYEQYF
D gene: TRBD2; J gene: TRBJ2-7; V gene: TRBV5-1; clone size: .; CDR3 DNA: TGCGCCAGCAGCTTGGCCCTAGCGGGGGTCTCCTACGAGCAGTACTTC; CDR3 protein: CASSLALAGVSYEQYF
D gene: .; J gene: TRBJ1-2; V gene: TRBV4-3; clone size: .; CDR3 DNA: TGCGCCAGCAGCCAAGATAGCAGGACGAGTGGCTACACCTTC; CDR3 protein: CASSQDSRTSGYTF
D gene: TRBD1; J gene: TRBJ1-3; V gene: TRBV19; clone size: .; CDR3 DNA: TGTGCCAGTAGTACCAGGGACAGGGCCTCTGGAAACACCATATATTTT; CDR3 protein: CASSTRDRASGNTIYF
D gene: .; J gene: TRBJ2-2; V gene: TRBV7-2; clone size: .; CDR3 DNA: TGTGCCAGCAGCGGCGACCTGAACACCGGGGAGCTGTTTTTT; CDR3 protein: CASSGDLNTGELFF
D gene: .; J gene: TRBJ2-1; V gene: TRBV7-6; clone size: .; CDR3 DNA: TGTGCCAGCAGCTTATACGGGAGAAGCTACAATGAGCAGTTCTTC; CDR3 protein: CASSLYGRSYNEQFF
D gene: TRBD1; J gene: TRBJ2-3; V gene: TRBV29-1; clone size: .; CDR3 DNA: TGCAGCGTTCCGCCGGGACAGACCACAGATACGCAGTATTTT; CDR3 protein: CSVPPGQTTDTQYF
D gene: .; J gene: TRBJ1-5; V gene: TRBV7-9; clone size: .; CDR3 DNA: TGTGCCAGCAGCACAGCCGGGTCACAGCCCCAGCATTTT; CDR3 protein: CASSTAGSQPQHF
D gene: .; J gene: TRBJ1-1; V gene: TRBV6-1; clone size: .; CDR3 DNA: TGTGCCAGCAGGCCAACAGGGTACACTGAAGCTTTCTTT; CDR3 protein: CASRPTGYTEAFF